The next 15 T cell receptor beta chains were all read from a single sample in a study of cytomegalovirus exposure and HLA in healthy donors. PCR primers comprised 60 Vbeta and 13 Jbeta primers. The table came from immunoSEQ multiplex PCR; TCRdb's copy has only in-frame clones and leaves some out. Here the sample spans roughly 280,000 clones, under 80% being singletons. The sequencing input was PBMCs. The receptors originated from a female donor in good health and CMV-seronegative.

This clone has more than one count but fewer than ten. The chain combines TRBV7-2 with TRBJ2-1; 7 bases match TRBD2. The CDR3 runs 13 residues. Looked up from germline, CDR1 is SGHTA and CDR2 is FQGNSA. V was pared by 1 base and J by 9 bases, with 3 bases of the junction left unmatched. The CDR3 sequence: CASSLGRELEQFF. CDR3 coding DNA: TGTGCCAGCAGCTTAGGGCGGGAGCTTGAGCAGTTCTTC.

This clone showed up just once. This chain joins TRBV6-1 and TRBJ2-5, with 13 bases matching TRBD2. Losses at the gene ends were 4 bases for V and 5 bases for J; bases not matched to a gene: 10. The germline CDR1 and CDR2 sequences are MNHNS and SASEGT. This CDR3 contains 17 residues. CDR3 nucleotide sequence: TGTGCCAGCAGTGGGGGTCGGACTAGCGGGAGTCCGGAGACCCAGTACTTC. Its protein is CASSGGRTSGSPETQYF.

This chain connects TRBV9 to TRBJ1-3; D is possibly TRBD1 (5 bases). This CDR3 spans 15 amino acids. V was pared by 1 base and J by 0 bases, with 8 bases between. Germline CDR1 reads SGDLS; CDR2 reads YYNGEE. As DNA, the CDR3 is TGTGCCAGCAGCGTACCAGGGCACTCTGGAAACACCATATATTTT. Protein: CASSVPGHSGNTIYF.

This clone was detected only a few times. V is TRBV28 and J is TRBJ2-2; D perhaps matches TRBD2 (5 bases). With 3 bases removed from V and 6 bases from J, the gap between germline ends came to 8 bases. This CDR3 has 13 amino acids. Germline V gene data show CDR1 as MDHEN and CDR2 as SYDVKM. CDR3 DNA sequence: TGTGCCAGCAGTTTGTCTAGCCCCGGGGAGCTGTTTTTT. This translates into CASSLSSPGELFF.

This clone was recorded only once. The chain recombines TRBV28 with TRBJ2-7, with 8 bases identical to TRBD2. Germline CDR1 is MDHEN and CDR2 is SYDVKM. The junction had 12 bases not matched to a gene; V was cut back by 6 bases and J by 5 bases. The CDR3 runs 15 residues. The CDR3 sequence: CASRPGGAGVDEQYF. In nucleotides, the CDR3 is TGTGCCAGCAGGCCCGGGGGAGCGGGAGTAGACGAGCAGTACTTC.

This clone appeared a few times. The V call is TRBV9, the J call TRBJ2-2; TRBD2 matches 8 bases. The CDR3 has 16 residues. Trimming cost V 0 bases and J 4 bases; bases outside gene matches: 5. Germline V CDR1 and CDR2: SGDLS, YYNGEE. This chain's CDR3 is CASSVDPGTSTGELFF. The CDR3 nucleotides are TGTGCCAGCAGCGTAGACCCCGGGACTAGCACCGGGGAGCTGTTTTTT.

This chain uses TRBV5-6 with TRBJ2-7; 9 bases align to TRBD1. From germline, CDR1 is SGHDT and CDR2 YYEEEE. Losses at the gene ends were 1 base for V and 5 bases for J; bases not matched to a gene: 7. The CDR3 contains 15 residues. CDR3 loop: CASSLRGTGSNEQYF. The CDR3 nucleotides are TGTGCCAGCAGCTTGAGGGGGACAGGGTCCAACGAGCAGTACTTC.

The chain is built from TRBV6-1 and TRBJ2-7, with unresolved D. V was clipped by 4 bases and J by 3 bases, with 7 bases between them. CDR3 length equals 12 residues. Germline CDR1 is MNHNS and CDR2 is SASEGT. The CDR3 sequence: CASSGYGYEQYF. CDR3 bases: TGTGCCAGCAGTGGTTACGGCTACGAGCAGTACTTC.

Points on this clone: The identical CDR3 is also encoded by other nucleotide sequences in the sample. This chain uses TRBV7-2 with TRBJ2-2; D gene ambiguous. Trimming cost V 0 bases and J 1 base, with 3 bases left between them. This CDR3 spans 14 amino acids. Germline V CDR1 and CDR2: SGHTA, FQGNSA. CDR3 in DNA: TGTGCCAGCAGCTTAGCCCTGAACACCGGGGAGCTGTTTTTT. It encodes CASSLALNTGELFF.

The chain employs TRBV5-1 and TRBJ1-5; 11 bases fit TRBD1. Germline values: CDR1 SGHRS, CDR2 YFSETQ. The junction had 6 bases not matched to a gene; V was cut back by 4 bases and J by 6 bases. This CDR3 has 15 residues. Written as DNA, the CDR3 is TGCGCCAGCAGCCCAGGACAGGGGGCCCTTCAGCCCCAGCATTTT. Amino acids: CASSPGQGALQPQHF.

This clone showed up just once. The chain uses TRBV30 and TRBJ1-4; D uncertain. Deletions cut 0 bases from V and 0 bases from J, with 11 bases between. The CDR3 covers 16 residues. Germline V gene lookup returns CDR1 GTSNPN and CDR2 SVGIG (reference sequence). CDR3 coding DNA: TGTGCCTGGAGTGTCTGGCAGGATGCAACTAATGAAAAACTGTTTTTT. Translating it yields CAWSVWQDATNEKLFF.

This sequence joins TRBV30 and TRBJ1-1; 7 bases are shared with TRBD1. Germline CDR1 is GTSNPN and CDR2 is SVGIG (reference sequence). The CDR3 covers 13 residues. V trimming: 3 bases; J trimming: 5 bases; junction bases outside the gene matches: 6. This CDR3 reads CAWRTGAKTEAFF. CDR3 coding DNA: TGTGCCTGGAGAACAGGGGCGAAGACTGAAGCTTTCTTT.

V usage is TRBV5-1 and J usage is TRBJ2-1; 10 bases line up with TRBD2. V was pared by 4 bases and J by 0 bases, with 7 bases of the junction left unmatched. Germline assignment: CDR1 SGHRS and CDR2 YFSETQ. The CDR3 runs to 17 residues. CDR3 region: CASSLSSGGGSYNEQFF. The CDR3, as DNA: TGCGCCAGCAGCCTATCTAGCGGGGGCGGCTCCTACAATGAGCAGTTCTTC.

The genes are TRBV25-1 and TRBJ2-1, with D unresolved. V was clipped by 3 bases and J by 0 bases, with 9 bases between them. Germline loops: CDR1 MGHDK, CDR2 SYGVNS. The CDR3 has 15 amino acids. The CDR3 DNA sequence: TGTGCCAGCAGTGACTTTCTGAGCTCCTACAATGAGCAGTTCTTC. Translating it yields CASSDFLSSYNEQFF.

This clone was seen only a few times. The chain is built from TRBV4-1 and TRBJ2-2; 9 positions agree with TRBD2. Germline V lookup: CDR1 MGHRA, CDR2 YSYEKL. CDR3 length: 15 residues. The junction had 1 base not matched to a gene; V was cut back by 1 base and J by 4 bases. CDR3 sequence (DNA): TGCGCCAGCAGCCAAGGACTAGCGGCCACCGGGGAGCTGTTTTTT. Amino acids: CASSQGLAATGELFF.